The source of this TCR beta chain is a study of T cells in Graves' hyperthyroidism and ophthalmopathy. Study conclusions and caveats: Onset of ophthalmopathy came a median roughly 6.9 months after the model predicted it. Ophthalmopathy could be told apart from stable hyperthyroidism with a 13 V-J model.

Regions amplified from RNA transcripts were the TCR beta CDR3 regions. HTBI primers were used for first-round RT-PCR of the TCR CDR3. TCRdb reanalysed the multiplex PCR reads using MiXCR and keeps one entry per CDR3 protein. This table has 610,000 or so distinct CDR3 sequences, more than 45% appearing once. It was considered stable Graves' hyperthyroidism when ophthalmopathy did not progress within 18 months. Uncontrolled infection, other autoimmune disease, pregnancy and lactation each barred patients from inclusion. This clonotype occurred once. What it binds is unknown. Deletions cut 8 bases from V and 0 bases from J, with 11 bases between. Per the germline V gene, CDR1 is SQVTM and CDR2 is ANQGSEA. The length of the CDR3 is 12 residues.

Sequenced input: peripheral blood or thyroid tissue (not recorded which). The sequence was collected from a woman aged 18-35 years with Graves' hyperthyroidism. The gene calls are TRBV29-1 and TRBJ2-7; D not certain. The CDR3 DNA follows: TGCAGCTCAAGTCGCAGCTCCTACGAGCAGTACTTC. Its translation: CSSSRSSYEQYF.